This T cell receptor beta chain was observed in a study of CD8 T cells in Susac syndrome. The V gene end was trimmed by 6 bases and the J gene end by 4 bases; junction bases not matched to a gene: 6. This CDR3 is built from 14 residues. Germline loops: CDR1 SGHTA, CDR2 FQGNSA. Random hexamers were used to reverse transcribe an amount of 0.5 to 1 ug RNA. TCRdb re-called the immunoSEQ multiplex PCR reads with MiXCR, one entry per CDR3 protein. The table shows around 200,000 distinct CDR3 sequences, with roughly 96% occurring only once. The V call is TRBV7-2, the J call TRBJ1-1, with 9 bases lining up with TRBD1. The sample taken for sequencing was CD4+ T cells from PBMCs. The TCR was taken from a human donor in good health. The CDR3 loop is CASRTGGIGTEAFF. The CDR3 coding sequence is TGTGCCAGCAGGACAGGGGGGATCGGCACTGAAGCTTTCTTT.